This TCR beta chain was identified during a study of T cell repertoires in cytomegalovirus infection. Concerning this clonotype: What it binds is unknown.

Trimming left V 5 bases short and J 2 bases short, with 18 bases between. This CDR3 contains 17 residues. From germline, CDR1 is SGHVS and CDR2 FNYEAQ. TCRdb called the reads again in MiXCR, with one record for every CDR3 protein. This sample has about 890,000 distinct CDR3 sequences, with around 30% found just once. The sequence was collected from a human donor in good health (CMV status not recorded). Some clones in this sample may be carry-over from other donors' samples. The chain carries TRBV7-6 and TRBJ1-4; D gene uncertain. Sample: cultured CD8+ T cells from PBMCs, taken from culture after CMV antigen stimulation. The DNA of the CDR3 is TGTGCCAGCAGCCTTGACAACGCACTTGGGACTAATGAAAAACTGTTTTTT. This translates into CASSLDNALGTNEKLFF. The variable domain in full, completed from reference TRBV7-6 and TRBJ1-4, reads GAGVSQSPRYKVTKRGQDVALRCDPISGHVSLYWYRQALGQGPEFLTYFNYEAQQDKSGLPNDRFSAERPEGSISTLTIQRTEQRDSAMYRCASSLDNALGTNEKLFFGSGTQLSVL.